These 15 T cell receptor beta chains originate from one sample sequenced in a study of blood T cells in healthy people across ages. Then a second PCR, running about 7 to 11 cycles, was carried out with a sample-barcoded 5' primer and a J-beta primer mix. TCRdb re-analysed the 5' RACE reads in MiXCR, keeping a single row per CDR3 protein. The sample has more than 650,000 distinct CDR3 sequences, about 20% seen once. The specimen sequenced was blood. The receptors stem from a man in his 70s in good health.

The chain links TRBV3-1 to TRBJ2-1; 7 bases map to TRBD2. Germline assignment: CDR1 LGHDT and CDR2 YNNKEL (reference sequence). The CDR3 has 12 residues. The CDR3 sequence is CASGQGYNEQFF. The DNA for the CDR3 is TGTGCTAGCGGGCAGGGCTACAATGAGCAGTTCTTC.

This clonotype has at least ten counts. The chain recombines TRBV29-1 with TRBJ2-5; 7 nucleotides align to TRBD1. TRBJ2-1 matches the DNA end more closely, so the J call is doubtful. CDR1 is SQVTM, CDR2 ANQGSEA, per germline. There are 15 residues in the CDR3. The CDR3 DNA reads as TGCAGCGTTACACCCAGAAGCACAGGGGTGAATGAGCAGTTCTTC. It yields the protein CSVTPRSTGVNEQFF.

The table lists this clonotype with a few counts. The chain employs TRBV6-5 and TRBJ2-5; 7 bases match TRBD1. Germline assignment: CDR1 MNHEY and CDR2 SVGAGI. This CDR3 has 14 residues. J lost 4 bases, V lost 6 bases, and 8 bases had no gene match. The CDR3 DNA reads TGTGCCAGCAGCAACACAGGGGCAGGAGAGACCCAGTACTTC. Residues: CASSNTGAGETQYF.

Only a few counts were recorded for this clonotype. This chain connects TRBV12-3 or TRBV12-4 to TRBJ1-2; D unresolved. This CDR3 has 13 residues. The germline V and J ends were trimmed by 3 bases and 8 bases, with 13 bases remaining between them. This CDR3 reads CASSLGGPGGYTF. Written as DNA, the CDR3 is TGTGCCAGCAGTTTGGGCGGGCCTGGGGGCTACACCTTC.

This clonotype was detected only a few times. The rearrangement joins TRBV25-1 to TRBJ1-3; D unresolved. Germline V gene data show CDR1 as MGHDK and CDR2 as SYGVNS. The CDR3 totals 17 residues. The germline V and J ends were trimmed by 2 bases and 4 bases, with 18 bases remaining between them. CDR3 in DNA: TGTGCCAGCAGTGAACTTTCGGCATCTACCCTGGGAAACACCATATATTTT. Translated: CASSELSASTLGNTIYF.

Worth noting for this clonotype: Since a much larger clone is just one base distant, this may be a read error. The chain employs TRBV7-2 and TRBJ1-2, with D unresolved. Germline V gene sequence: CDR1 SGHTA, CDR2 FQGNSA. This CDR3 region has 15 residues. The ends were cut back, 5 bases at V and 4 bases at J, with 17 bases in the middle. The CDR3 reads CASSPRWYAPYGYTF. The CDR3 DNA is TGTGCCAGCAGCCCCCGATGGTATGCTCCCTATGGCTACACCTTC.

This rearrangement joins TRBV3-1 to TRBJ1-1, with TRBD1 as a possible D gene (5 bases). V was pared by 4 bases and J by 6 bases, with 12 bases between. In germline, CDR1 is LGHDT, CDR2 YNNKEL (reference sequence). This CDR3 contains 13 residues. This CDR3 reads CASSPGGVPEAFF. Written as DNA, the CDR3 is TGTGCCAGCAGCCCGGGGGGGGTCCCTGAAGCTTTCTTT.

This clonotype was seen more than once but under ten times. The V call is TRBV5-1, the J call TRBJ2-3; TRBD2 matches at 14 bases. The germline CDR1 and CDR2 sequences are SGHRS and YFSETQ. V lost 4 bases, J lost 6 bases, and 13 bases stayed unmatched. This CDR3 is built from 18 residues. The CDR3 bases are TGCGCCAGCAGCCTGACCCCGACTAGCGGGGGGGCCTCGGATACGCAGTATTTT. Translating it yields CASSLTPTSGGASDTQYF.

The gene calls are TRBV5-5 and TRBJ2-1, with D hard to call. CDR3 length equals 12 residues. Deletions cut 2 bases from V and 8 bases from J, with 8 bases between. The V gene's germline CDR1 is SGHKS and CDR2 YYEKEE (reference sequence). The CDR3 coding sequence is TGTGCCAGCAGCTTCCTCCTGGATGAGCAGTTCTTC. Amino acid sequence: CASSFLLDEQFF. The complete variable domain, with remaining parts taken from reference TRBV5-5 and TRBJ2-1, reads DAGVTQSPTHLIKTRGQQVTLRCSPISGHKSVSWYQQVLGQGPQFIFQYYEKEERGRGNFPDRFSARQFPNYSSELNVNALLLGDSALYLCASSFLLDEQFFGPGTRLTVL.

This clonotype occurred a few times. J is TRBJ2-7 and V is TRBV20-1, with 7 positions matching TRBD2. The junction had 8 bases not matched to a gene; V was cut back by 6 bases and J by 0 bases. This CDR3 has 14 residues. CDR1 is DFQATT and CDR2 is SNEGSKA in the germline V gene (reference sequence). The CDR3 here is CSAAWEGSSYEQYF. The CDR3 DNA follows: TGCAGTGCCGCCTGGGAGGGAAGCTCCTACGAGCAGTACTTC.

This clonotype has more than one count but fewer than ten. CDR3 amino acids: CASSLAPQGTYEQYF. The CDR3 nucleotides are TGCGCCAGCAGCTTGGCCCCCCAGGGGACCTACGAGCAGTACTTC. The rearrangement links TRBV5-1 to TRBJ2-5; D perhaps matches TRBD1 (6 bases). The J call is uncertain, as TRBJ2-7 better fits the DNA end. The CDR3 has 15 amino acids. CDR1 is SGHRS, CDR2 YFSETQ, per germline.

This clonotype was observed a handful of times. The CDR3 end shows no conserved phenylalanine or tryptophan, and so a read error is likely. No DNA is shown, since the ends of the CDR3 on it are uncertain; the CDR3 is the one TCRdb lists. This chain joins TRBV20-1 and TRBJ1-2. The germline V gene encodes CDR1 DFQATT and CDR2 SNEGSKA (reference sequence). Including both end residues, the CDR3 is 12 amino acids long. CDR3: CSARKPNAAAHL.

This clonotype has just a few counts. In DNA, the CDR3 is TGCGCCAGCAGCACGCTATCCAGGGGGGGCACTGAAGCTTTCTTT. This codes for CASSTLSRGGTEAFF. The V and J genes are TRBV5-1 and TRBJ1-1; 7 nucleotides line up with TRBD1. The CDR3 has 15 amino acids. CDR1 SGHRS and CDR2 YFSETQ come from the germline V gene. Losses at the gene ends were 4 bases for V and 4 bases for J; bases not matched to a gene: 10.

The rearrangement joins TRBV20-1 to TRBJ1-4; D remains unclear. In germline, CDR1 is DFQATT, CDR2 SNEGSKA (reference sequence). The V end was cut by 3 bases, the J end by 10 bases, with 9 bases between. The length of the CDR3 is 11 residues. The CDR3 spells CSASLIGKLFF. The CDR3 nucleotides read TGCAGTGCTAGTCTGATCGGAAAACTGTTTTTT.

V usage is TRBV2 and J usage is TRBJ1-1; 7 bases are shared with TRBD1. The trim removed 4 bases at V and 1 base at J, leaving 6 bases unmatched. CDR3 length: 15 amino acids. The germline V gene encodes CDR1 SNHLY and CDR2 FYNNEI. The CDR3 nucleotides are TGTGCCAGCAGTGTACCCTGGACAGGGAACACTGAAGCTTTCTTT. Amino acids: CASSVPWTGNTEAFF.